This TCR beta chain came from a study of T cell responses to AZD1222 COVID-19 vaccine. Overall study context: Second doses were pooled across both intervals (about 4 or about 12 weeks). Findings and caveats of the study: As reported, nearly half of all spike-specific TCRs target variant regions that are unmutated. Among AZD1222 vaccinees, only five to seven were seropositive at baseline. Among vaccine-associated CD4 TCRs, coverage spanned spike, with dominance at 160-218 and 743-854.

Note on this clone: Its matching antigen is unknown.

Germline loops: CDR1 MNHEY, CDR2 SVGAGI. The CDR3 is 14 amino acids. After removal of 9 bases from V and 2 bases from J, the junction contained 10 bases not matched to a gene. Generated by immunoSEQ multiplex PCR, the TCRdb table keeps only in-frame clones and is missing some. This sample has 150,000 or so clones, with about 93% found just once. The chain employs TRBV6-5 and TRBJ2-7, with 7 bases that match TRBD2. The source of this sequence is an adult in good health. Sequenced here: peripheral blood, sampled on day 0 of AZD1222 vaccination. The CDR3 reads CASQLTSRTYEQYF. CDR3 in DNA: TGTGCCAGTCAATTGACTAGCAGAACCTACGAGCAGTACTTC.